Below are 3 T cell receptor beta chains sequenced from a single sample in a study of graft-versus-host responses after intestinal transplantation. The repertoire was sequenced with immunoSEQ multiplex PCR; TCRdb's copy has only in-frame clones and lacks some. The sample comprises tens of thousands of clones, 89% of which are singletons, and 2.5% rests with the top ten. Their antigens remain unidentified. Specimen: unstimulated CD8+ T cells sorted from spleen or lymph node cells, collected before intestinal transplant. The source of these receptors is a human donor who received an intestinal transplant.

The V and J genes are TRBV7-9 and TRBJ2-2; possible D gene TRBD1, 6 bases. Trimming took off 3 bases at V and 1 base at J, with 9 bases between the two ends. Germline V gene data show CDR1 as SEHNR and CDR2 as FQNEAQ (reference sequence). The CDR3 is 15 residues long. The CDR3 sequence: CASSFTGQNTGELFF. CDR3 coding DNA: TGTGCCAGCAGCTTCACGGGACAGAACACCGGGGAGCTGTTTTTT.

This sequence joins TRBV7-9 and TRBJ2-5; no reliable D call. Trimming left V 3 bases short and J 7 bases short, with 15 bases between. Germline CDR1 reads SEHNR; CDR2 reads FQNEAQ (reference sequence). The CDR3 spans 14 residues. The CDR3: CASSFSNPGGTQYF. CDR3 in DNA: TGTGCCAGCAGCTTCAGCAACCCTGGCGGGACCCAGTACTTC.

V is TRBV28 and J is TRBJ2-5; 7 nucleotides agree with TRBD2. Germline trimming cut 6 bases from V and 1 base from J; bases unmatched to any gene: 11. This CDR3 comprises 16 residues. CDR1 is MDHEN, CDR2 SYDVKM, per germline. The CDR3 sequence: CASSGIHSGPQETQYF. CDR3 coding DNA: TGTGCCAGCAGCGGCATACATAGCGGGCCCCAAGAGACCCAGTACTTC. The whole variable domain, filled in from reference TRBV28 and TRBJ2-5, reads DVKVTQSSRYLVKRTGEKVFLECVQDMDHENMFWYRQDPGLGLRLIYFSYDVKMKEKGDIPEGYSVSREKKERFSLILESASTNQTSMYLCASSGIHSGPQETQYFGPGTRLLVL.